The subject of this entry is one T cell receptor (beta chain). The data are from a study of control samples from healthy donors and cancer patients. The CDR3 spans 14 residues. V lost 7 bases and J 0 bases, leaving 13 bases between the germline ends. Looked up from germline, CDR1 is MNHEY and CDR2 is SVGAGI. The method was immunoSEQ multiplex PCR; TCRdb's version includes in-frame clones alone and lacks a portion of them. Of 40,000 to 50,000 clones listed, nearly 95% were seen once; the top ten hold around a quarter. The TCR originated in a woman aged 50 to 60 with head and neck cancer. Sequencing was performed on PBMCs. This chain joins TRBV6-5 and TRBJ2-7; D perhaps matches TRBD2 (6 bases). The CDR3 reads CASMRDPSSYEQYF. Here the CDR3 DNA reads TGTGCCAGCATGCGGGACCCGAGCTCCTACGAGCAGTACTTC.